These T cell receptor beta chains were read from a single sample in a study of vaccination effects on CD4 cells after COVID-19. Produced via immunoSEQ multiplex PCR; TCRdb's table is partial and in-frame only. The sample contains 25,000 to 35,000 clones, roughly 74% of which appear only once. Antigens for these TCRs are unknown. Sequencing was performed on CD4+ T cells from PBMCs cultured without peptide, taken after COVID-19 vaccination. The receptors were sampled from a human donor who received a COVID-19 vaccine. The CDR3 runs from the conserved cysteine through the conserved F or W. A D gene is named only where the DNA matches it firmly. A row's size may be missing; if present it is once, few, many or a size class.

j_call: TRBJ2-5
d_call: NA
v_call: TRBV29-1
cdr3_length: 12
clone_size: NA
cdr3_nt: TGCAGCGTTGTATTCGGGGTGGGGACCCAGTACTTC
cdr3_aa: CSVVFGVGTQYF

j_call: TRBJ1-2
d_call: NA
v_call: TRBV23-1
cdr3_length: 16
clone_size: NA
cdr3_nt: TGCGCCAGCAGTCAATCCCTGGCCCTTCCTAACTATGGCTACACCTTC
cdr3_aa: CASSQSLALPNYGYTF

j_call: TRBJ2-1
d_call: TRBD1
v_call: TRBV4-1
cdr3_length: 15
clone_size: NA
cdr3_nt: TGCGCCAGCAGTTTTGACAGGGACCCCTACAATGAGCAGTTCTTC
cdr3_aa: CASSFDRDPYNEQFF

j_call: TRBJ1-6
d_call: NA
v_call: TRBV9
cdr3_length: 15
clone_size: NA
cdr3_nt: TGTGCCAGCAGCGGAGGACGGGGCTTTAGTTCACCCCTCCACTTT
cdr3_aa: CASSGGRGFSSPLHF

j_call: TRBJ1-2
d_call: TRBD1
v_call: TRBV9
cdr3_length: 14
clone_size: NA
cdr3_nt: TGTGCCAGCAGCGGGGGACAGGAAAGGTATGGCTACACCTTC
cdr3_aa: CASSGGQERYGYTF

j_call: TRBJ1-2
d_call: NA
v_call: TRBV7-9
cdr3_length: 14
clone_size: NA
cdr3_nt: TGTGCCAGCAGCCCCTACAGGGTTGACTATGGCTACACCTTC
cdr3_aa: CASSPYRVDYGYTF

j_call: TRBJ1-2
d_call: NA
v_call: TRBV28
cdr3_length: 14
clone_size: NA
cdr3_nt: TGTGCCAGCAGTTTATCCCGGACAAGCCTCGGCTACACCTTC
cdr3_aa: CASSLSRTSLGYTF

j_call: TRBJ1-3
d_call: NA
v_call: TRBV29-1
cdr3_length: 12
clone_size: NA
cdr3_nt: TGCAGCGGGGGGGACGGTGGAAACACCATATATTTT
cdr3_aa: CSGGDGGNTIYF

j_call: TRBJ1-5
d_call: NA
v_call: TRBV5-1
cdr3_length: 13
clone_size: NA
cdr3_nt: TGCGCCAGCCCGCCGGGGGCGAGAGAGCCCCAGCATTTT
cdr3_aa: CASPPGAREPQHF

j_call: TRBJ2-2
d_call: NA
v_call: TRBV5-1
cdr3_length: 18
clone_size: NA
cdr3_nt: TGCGCCAGCAGCTTGGCCTTTAACGGGAGAAAGAACACCGGGGAGCTGTTTTTT
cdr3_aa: CASSLAFNGRKNTGELFF

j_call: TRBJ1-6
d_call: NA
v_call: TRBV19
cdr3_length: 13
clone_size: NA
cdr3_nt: TGTGCCAGTAGTATCGAGAGCCGTTCACCCCTCCACTTT
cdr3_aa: CASSIESRSPLHF

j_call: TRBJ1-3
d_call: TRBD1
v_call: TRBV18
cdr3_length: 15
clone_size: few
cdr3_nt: TGTGCCAGCTCACAAGGGACAGCCTCTGGAAACACCATATATTTT
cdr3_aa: CASSQGTASGNTIYF

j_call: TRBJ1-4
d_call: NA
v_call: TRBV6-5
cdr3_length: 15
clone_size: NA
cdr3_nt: TGTGCCAGCAGTCCCATTGGGACGTCTAATGAAAAACTGTTTTTT
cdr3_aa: CASSPIGTSNEKLFF

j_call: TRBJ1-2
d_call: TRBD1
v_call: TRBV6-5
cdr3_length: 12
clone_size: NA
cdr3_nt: TGTGCCAGCAGGTACAGGGGTTATGGCTACACCTTC
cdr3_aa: CASRYRGYGYTF

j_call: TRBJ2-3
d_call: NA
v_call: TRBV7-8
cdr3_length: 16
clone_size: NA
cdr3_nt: TGTGCCAGCAGCCCTCCGGGGCCGACTAGCACAGATACGCAGTATTTT
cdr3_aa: CASSPPGPTSTDTQYF

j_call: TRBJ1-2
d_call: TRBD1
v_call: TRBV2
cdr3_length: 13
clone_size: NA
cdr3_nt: TGTGCCAGCAGTGAAGGGACAGGGACTGGCTACACCTTC
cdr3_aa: CASSEGTGTGYTF

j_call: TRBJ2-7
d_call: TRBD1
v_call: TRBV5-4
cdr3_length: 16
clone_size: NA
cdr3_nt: TGTGCCAGCAGCTTGGGCGCGGGACAGGGCGCCTACGAGCAGTACTTC
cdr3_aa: CASSLGAGQGAYEQYF

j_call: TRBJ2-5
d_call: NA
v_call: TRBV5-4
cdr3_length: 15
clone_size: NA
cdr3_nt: TGTGCCAGCAGCTTTAGACTAGAGGGCCAAGAGACCCAGTACTTC
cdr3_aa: CASSFRLEGQETQYF

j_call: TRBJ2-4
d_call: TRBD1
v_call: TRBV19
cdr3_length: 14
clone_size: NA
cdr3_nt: TGTGCCAGTGCTCTCTCTTCAGGGGGCTGGATTCAGTACTTC
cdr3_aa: CASALSSGGWIQYF

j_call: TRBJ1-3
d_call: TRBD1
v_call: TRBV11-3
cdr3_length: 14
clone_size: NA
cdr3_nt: TGTGCCAGCAGCCGGGACAGCTCTGGAAACACCATATATTTT
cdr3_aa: CASSRDSSGNTIYF

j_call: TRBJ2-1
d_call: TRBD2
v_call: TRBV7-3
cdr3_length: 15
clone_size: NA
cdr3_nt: TGTGCCAGCAGCCAGAGCGGGGTTAACTACAATGAGCAGTTCTTC
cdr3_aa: CASSQSGVNYNEQFF

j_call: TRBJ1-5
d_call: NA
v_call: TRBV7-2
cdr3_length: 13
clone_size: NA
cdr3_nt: TGTGCCAGCAGCTTTCAAGGGGATCAGCCCCAGCATTTT
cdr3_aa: CASSFQGDQPQHF

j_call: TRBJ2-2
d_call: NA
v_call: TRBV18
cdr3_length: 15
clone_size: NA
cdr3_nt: TGTGCCAGCTCACCCTGGCAGGGGAAGGCCGGGGAGCTGTTTTTT
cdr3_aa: CASSPWQGKAGELFF

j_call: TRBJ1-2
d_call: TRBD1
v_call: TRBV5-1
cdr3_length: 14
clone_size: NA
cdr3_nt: TGCGCCAGCAGCTTGGCAGGGGGCAACTATGGCTACACCTTC
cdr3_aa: CASSLAGGNYGYTF

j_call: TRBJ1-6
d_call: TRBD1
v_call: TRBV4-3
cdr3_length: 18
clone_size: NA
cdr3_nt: TGCGCCAGCAGCCAAGAAATCTGGGCGGGACAGGGGAATTCACCCCTCCACTTT
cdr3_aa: CASSQEIWAGQGNSPLHF

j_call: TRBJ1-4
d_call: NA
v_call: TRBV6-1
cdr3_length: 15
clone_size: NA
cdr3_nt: TGTGCCAGCAGTGAAGCGCGTCTCTCATGGGAAAAACTGTTTTTT
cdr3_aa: CASSEARLSWEKLFF

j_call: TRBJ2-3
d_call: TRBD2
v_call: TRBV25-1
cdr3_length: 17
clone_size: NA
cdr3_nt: TGTGCCAGCAGTGATCCCGGGACTAGCGGGAGGGGTTGGACGCAGTATTTT
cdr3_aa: CASSDPGTSGRGWTQYF

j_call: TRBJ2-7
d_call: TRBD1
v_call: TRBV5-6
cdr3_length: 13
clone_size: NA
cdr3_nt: TGTGCCAGCAGCGATGACGGGACAGCTAAGCAGTACTTC
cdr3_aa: CASSDDGTAKQYF

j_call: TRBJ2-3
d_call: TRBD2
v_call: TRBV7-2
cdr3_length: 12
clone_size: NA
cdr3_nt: TGTGCCAGCAGTCCTGAGCGGGGGACGCAGTATTTT
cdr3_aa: CASSPERGTQYF

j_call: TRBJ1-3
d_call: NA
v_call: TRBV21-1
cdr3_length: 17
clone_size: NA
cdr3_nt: TGTGCCAGCAGCAAAGGGGACAGGACGAGCTCTGGAAACACCATATATTTT
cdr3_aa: CASSKGDRTSSGNTIYF

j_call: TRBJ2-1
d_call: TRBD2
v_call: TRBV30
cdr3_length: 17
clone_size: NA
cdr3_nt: TGTGCCTGGAGTTTCGGAAAGCTTAGCGGGGGTTACAATGAGCAGTTCTTC
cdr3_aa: CAWSFGKLSGGYNEQFF

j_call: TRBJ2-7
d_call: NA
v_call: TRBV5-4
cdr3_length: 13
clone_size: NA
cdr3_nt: TGTGCCAGCAGCCCGGGACGGAACTACGAGCAGTACTTC
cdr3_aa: CASSPGRNYEQYF

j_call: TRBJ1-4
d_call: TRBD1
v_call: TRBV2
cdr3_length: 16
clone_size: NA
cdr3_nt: TGTGCCAGCGTGTACAGGGGTTGGGGAACTAATGAAAAACTGTTTTTT
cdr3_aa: CASVYRGWGTNEKLFF

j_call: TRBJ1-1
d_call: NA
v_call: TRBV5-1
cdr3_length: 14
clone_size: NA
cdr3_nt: TGCGCCAGCAGCTTGGACAGCTTGAGCACTGAAGCTTTCTTT
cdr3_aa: CASSLDSLSTEAFF

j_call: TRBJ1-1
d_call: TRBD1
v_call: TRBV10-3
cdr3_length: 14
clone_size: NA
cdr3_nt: TGTGCCATCAGTGAGGACAGGGTGAACACTGAAGCTTTCTTT
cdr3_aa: CAISEDRVNTEAFF

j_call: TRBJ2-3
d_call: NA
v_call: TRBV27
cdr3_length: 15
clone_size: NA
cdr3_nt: TGTGCCAGCATCCCCACTGTGGGCCGGGGGGATACGCAGTATTTT
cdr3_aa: CASIPTVGRGDTQYF

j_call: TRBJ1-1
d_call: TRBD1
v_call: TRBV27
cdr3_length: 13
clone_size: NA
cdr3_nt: TGTGCCAGCCGTCGGACAGGGCGGACTGAAGCTTTCTTT
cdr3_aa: CASRRTGRTEAFF

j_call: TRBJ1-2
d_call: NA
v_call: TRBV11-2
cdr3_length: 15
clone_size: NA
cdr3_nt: TGTGCCAGCACCGACAGGCGATATTCTAACTATGGCTACACCTTC
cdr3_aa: CASTDRRYSNYGYTF

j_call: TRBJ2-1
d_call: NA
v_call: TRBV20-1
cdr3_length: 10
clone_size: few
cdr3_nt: TGCAGTGCTAGCGAGAATGAGCAGTTCTTC
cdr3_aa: CSASENEQFF

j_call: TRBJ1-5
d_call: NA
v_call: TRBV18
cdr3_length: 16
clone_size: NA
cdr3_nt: TGTGCCAGCTCATCGCGTTCTCAGGGGAGCAATCAGCCCCAGCATTTT
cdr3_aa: CASSSRSQGSNQPQHF